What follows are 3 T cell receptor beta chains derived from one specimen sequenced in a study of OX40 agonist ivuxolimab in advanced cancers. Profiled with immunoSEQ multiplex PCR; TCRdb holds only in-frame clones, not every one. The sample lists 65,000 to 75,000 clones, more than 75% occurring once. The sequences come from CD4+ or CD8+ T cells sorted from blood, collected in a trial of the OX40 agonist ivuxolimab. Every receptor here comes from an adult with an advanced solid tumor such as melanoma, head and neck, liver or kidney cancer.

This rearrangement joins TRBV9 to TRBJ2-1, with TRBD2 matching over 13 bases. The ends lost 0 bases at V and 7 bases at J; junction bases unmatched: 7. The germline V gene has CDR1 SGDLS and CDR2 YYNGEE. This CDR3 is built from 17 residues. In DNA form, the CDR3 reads TGTGCCAGCAGCGTAGCGGAAGGGACTAGCGGGAAAAATGAGCAGTTCTTC. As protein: CASSVAEGTSGKNEQFF.

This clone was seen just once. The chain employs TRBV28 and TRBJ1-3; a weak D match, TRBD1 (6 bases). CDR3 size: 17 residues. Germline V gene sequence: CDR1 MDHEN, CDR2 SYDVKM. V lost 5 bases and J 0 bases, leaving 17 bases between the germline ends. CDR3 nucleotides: TGTGCCAGCAGTACCCCGGACAGAATGCTCTCTGGAAACACCATATATTTT. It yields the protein CASSTPDRMLSGNTIYF. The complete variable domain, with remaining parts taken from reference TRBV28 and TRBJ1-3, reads DVKVTQSSRYLVKRTGEKVFLECVQDMDHENMFWYRQDPGLGLRLIYFSYDVKMKEKGDIPEGYSVSREKKERFSLILESASTNQTSMYLCASSTPDRMLSGNTIYFGEGSWLTVV.

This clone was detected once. In DNA form, the CDR3 reads TGTGCCAGTAGTGGACAGGGTGGTATCACAGATACGCAGTATTTT. Translated: CASSGQGGITDTQYF. The J gene is TRBJ2-3, the V gene TRBV19; 8 bases line up with TRBD1. Germline CDR1 is LNHDA and CDR2 is SQIVND (reference sequence). Losses at the gene ends were 5 bases for V and 2 bases for J; bases not matched to a gene: 6. This CDR3 contains 15 residues.